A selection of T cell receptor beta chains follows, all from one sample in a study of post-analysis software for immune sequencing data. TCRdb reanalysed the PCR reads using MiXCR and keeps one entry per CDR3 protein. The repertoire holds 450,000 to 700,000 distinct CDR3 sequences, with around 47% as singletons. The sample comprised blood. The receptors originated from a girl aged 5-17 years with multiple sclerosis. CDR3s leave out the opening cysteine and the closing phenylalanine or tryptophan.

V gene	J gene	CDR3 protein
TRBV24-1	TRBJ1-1	ATSDFSRKNTEAF
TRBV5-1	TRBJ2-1	ASSPGLVEQF
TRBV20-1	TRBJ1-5	SVLTGPRSNQPQH
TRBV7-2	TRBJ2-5	ASSLTLRTDNQETQY
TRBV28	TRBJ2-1	AGSLLGEQF
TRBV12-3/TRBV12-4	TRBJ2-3	ASSLKVRRGTQY
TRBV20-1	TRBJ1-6	SASPRQGDSPLH
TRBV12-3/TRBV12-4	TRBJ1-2	ASSLGQGPYYGYT
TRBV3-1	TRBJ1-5	ASSQGGRNQPQH
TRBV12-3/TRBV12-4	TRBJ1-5	ASSTGTENQPQH
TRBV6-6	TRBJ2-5	ASSYSAGGWGETQY
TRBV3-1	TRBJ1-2	ASGYGQGKGYT
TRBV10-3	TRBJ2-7	AIGEPSGAYEQY
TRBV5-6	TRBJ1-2	ASNIGGFYGYT
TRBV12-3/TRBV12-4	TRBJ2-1	ATHGQEGYNEQF
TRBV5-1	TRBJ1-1	ASSLNRMNTEAF
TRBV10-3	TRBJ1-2	AISELGDGYT
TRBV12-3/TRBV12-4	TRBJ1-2	ASSDRNYGYT
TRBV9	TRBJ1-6	ASSVEAGANSPLH
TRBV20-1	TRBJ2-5	SARDWGETQY
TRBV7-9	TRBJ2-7	ASSLETAYEQY
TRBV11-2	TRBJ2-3	ASSYRQGWSEDTQY
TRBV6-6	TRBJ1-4	ASSRKRGGTNEKLF
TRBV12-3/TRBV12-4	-	ASSEAGSAYEQY
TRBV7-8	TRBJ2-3	ASSLSGTGGAGTQY
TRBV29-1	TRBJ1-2	SVSIGGEGYT
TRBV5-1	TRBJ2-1	ASSKASGGASEQF
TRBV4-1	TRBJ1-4	ASSQSQGNEKLF
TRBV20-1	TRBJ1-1	SAARTLSTEAF
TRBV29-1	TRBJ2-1	SAIYARLYNEQF
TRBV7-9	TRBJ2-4	ASSSWTGRDIQY
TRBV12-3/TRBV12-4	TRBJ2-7	ASSSMREQY
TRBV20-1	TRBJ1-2	SAIRTGVDYGYT
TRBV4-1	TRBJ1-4	ASSLMPTNEKLF
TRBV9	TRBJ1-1	ASSAGRVNTEAF
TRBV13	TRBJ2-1	ASSLGRDRAYNELF
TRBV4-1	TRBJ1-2	ASSQDEVNRGGYT
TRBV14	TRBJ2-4	ASSQEWTGENIQY
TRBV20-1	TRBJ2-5	SARAKQGTQETQY
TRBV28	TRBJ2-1	ASSLSGQGGYNEQF
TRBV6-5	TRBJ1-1	ASSYSRMNTEAF
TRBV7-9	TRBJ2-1	ASSPVGMSGTATKSNEQF
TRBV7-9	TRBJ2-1	ASSYRVNSYNEQF
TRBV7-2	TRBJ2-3	ASSLKRGYTDTQY
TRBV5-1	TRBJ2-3	ASSLETGTTDTQY